The sequence of this T cell receptor (beta chain) was determined in a study of CXCR3-negative and CXCR3-positive naive CD8 T cells. Naive CD8+ T cells displayed a CD45RO-CCR7+CD27+CD95- phenotype. Preparation of TRB cDNA libraries relied on 5' RACE carrying UMI labels. From its re-call of the 5' RACE reads, TCRdb lists each CDR3 protein once, without DNA. The table lists around 140,000 distinct CDR3 sequences. This CDR3 has 19 residues. Germline CDR1 is SGHRS and CDR2 is YFSETQ. Study-wide points: Hydrophobicity was higher for TRB CDR3s found in CXCR3-positive naive cells than in CXCR3-negative naive cells.

As to this clonotype: The antigen is unknown.

This sequence joins TRBV5-1 and TRBJ2-7; with no DNA, the TCRdb D assignment of TRBD1 cannot be verified. Sequencing was carried out using naive CXCR3- CD8+ T cells from blood. The subset is: CD45RO-CCR7+CD27+CD95- naive CD8+ T cells lacking CXCR3 (TNR3-). The receptor was isolated from a human donor in good health. Some clones in this sample may be carry-over from other donors' samples. The CDR3: CASSPGQGRFSEPTNEQYF.